This T cell receptor (beta chain) originates from a study of identical twins (dated by TCRdb to 2016 to 2017). Background on the whole study: The study deep-sequenced TCR alpha and beta repertoires from monozygotic twins, unrelated adults of various ages and cord blood to test whether fetal clonotypes persist. Replicate twin experiments were performed at different times using different library preparation protocols to rule out contamination.

V drops 5 bases and J drops 7 bases, leaving 12 bases in between. The CDR3 goes from the cysteine to the phenylalanine over 13 residues. Just the 39-base CDR3 DNA is kept, in frame starting at base 1. Every donor in the study was a healthy Caucasian. Three pairs of female monozygotic twins, all aged 18 to 29 years, were included in the twin cohort. The RNA used for TCR libraries was isolated from peripheral blood mononuclear cells. With respect to this clonotype: The antigen this receptor binds is unknown. It has no much larger one-base neighbor in the sample; base qualities were not kept.

The receptor library was made with 5' RACE. Sequencing relied on an Illumina HiSeq 2000. Template switching introduced a universal primer binding site; the final cDNA contained a unique molecular identifier, enabling accurate counting of TCR cDNA molecules. Specific primers in the conserved constant-segment region were used to synthesize first-strand cDNA for TCR alpha and beta chains. To control for contamination, every cDNA library carried two barcodes: a SMART-Mk sample barcode plus Illumina barcodes. TruSeq adapter sequences and Illumina sample barcodes were added in two successive PCR steps. Sequencing of the TCR alpha and beta cDNA libraries was done on the Illumina HiSeq platform using custom primers. In the original analysis: MiGEC processed the raw reads to extract unique molecular identifiers, while MiXCR was used to determine the CDR3 positions. Recombination models were inferred per individual with the repgenHMM and IGoR tools using an EM algorithm. The tcR package in R was used for shared clonotype analysis, with sharing normalized by the product of cloneset sizes. Out-of-frame nonproductive sequences were analyzed to study raw recombination free of thymic and clonal selection effects. The public reads were run again by TCRdb, first through fastp at Q25 and then through MiXCR, and only productive beta chains were kept. Rows with a matching CDR3 protein are joined into one entry that keeps the most common DNA and genes. The V and J calls come from TCRdb's annotation, not from the publication. This sample holds around 680,000 distinct CDR3 sequences; more than 6.5% were observed only once. The ten top clones hold 0.75% to 1% of the sample.

What the work shows at the level of the full study, not this receptor alone: Out-of-frame TCR alpha sharing in monozygotic twins was systematically underestimated by recombination models, whereas sharing between unrelated individuals was in agreement with the recombination models. Because the same donors could not be followed over many years, the conclusions depended on cross-sectional statistical analysis. A weaker excess of twin sharing was found in beta out-of-frame sequences because the signal-to-noise ratio was lowered by fewer shared sequences. Abundant cord blood beta clonotypes carried fewer insertions; young adult naive repertoires showed a weaker similar trend, while memory repertoires showed none. Invariant T cells such as MAIT and iNKT could partly confound zero-insertion analyses, though diverse VJ usage argued against this for most clonotypes. Compared with coincidental sharing between unrelated individuals, an excess of low generation-probability sequences was observed among out-of-frame TCR alpha sequences shared between twins.

This sample also appeared in a second study, on yellow fever vaccine responses in identical twins. From that second study: According to the authors, in identical twins the way T cells responded to vaccination appeared partly convergent and partly personalized. In the study, vaccine-responding T cell clones were precisely tracked in identical twins.

The chain couples TRBV12-3 or TRBV12-4 to TRBJ2-4; the D element could tentatively be TRBD1 or TRBD2, as 7 bases agree for each. Material for sequencing was PBMCs. This TCR was sampled from a young woman in good health. The CDR3: CASSIQGGNIQYF. The DNA sequence is given as TGTGCCAGCAGTATTCAGGGGGGGAACATTCAGTACTTC.